These 30 T cell receptor beta chains were sequenced from one sample in a study of cytomegalovirus exposure and HLA in healthy donors. Sequenced by immunoSEQ multiplex PCR; TCRdb stores in-frame clones only, minus some. The table includes 250,000 to 400,000 clones, approximately 91% detected once. The sequenced sample was PBMCs. These receptors were collected from a man aged 25-45 years in good health and CMV-seronegative.

V gene TRBV30 combines with J gene TRBJ1-2; TRBD1 might be the D (5 bases). The CDR3 runs to 13 residues. The V gene's germline CDR1 is GTSNPN and CDR2 SVGIG (reference sequence). V dropped 2 bases and J dropped 4 bases, with 11 bases sitting between them. CDR3 residues: CAWSMSGSYGYTF. In nucleotides, the CDR3 is TGTGCCTGGAGTATGTCAGGGTCCTATGGCTACACCTTC.

This chain links TRBV10-3 with TRBJ1-3; possible D gene TRBD1, 5 bases. Germline values: CDR1 ENHRY, CDR2 SYGVKD. The CDR3 has 18 residues. Trimming left V 5 bases short and J 0 bases short, with 20 bases between. CDR3 loop: CAISPNWAGPFSGNTIYF. CDR3 nucleotides: TGTGCCATCAGTCCCAATTGGGCGGGGCCCTTCTCTGGAAACACCATATATTTT.

This CDR3 is CAWSRQSDTGELFF. DNA for the CDR3: TGTGCCTGGAGCAGGCAGTCGGACACCGGGGAGCTGTTTTTT. V is TRBV30 and J is TRBJ2-2; no reliable D call. CDR3 size: 14 residues. Germline-derived CDR1 and CDR2 are GTSNPN and SVGIG (reference sequence). Trimming left V 3 bases short and J 3 bases short, with 11 bases between.

V usage is TRBV6-5 and J usage is TRBJ2-7; possible D gene TRBD1, 6 bases. This CDR3 is built from 16 residues. Trimming shortened V by 4 bases and J by 1 base, and 17 bases separated the two germline ends. Germline lookup yields CDR1 MNHEY and CDR2 SVGAGI. The CDR3 region is CASSLRTARASYEQYF. In nucleotides, the CDR3 is TGTGCCAGCAGTTTGAGGACAGCGAGAGCGTCCTACGAGCAGTACTTC.

V and J are TRBV2 and TRBJ2-1; TRBD1 agrees at 9 bases. The ends lost 8 bases at V and 8 bases at J; junction bases unmatched: 10. Germline assignment: CDR1 SNHLY and CDR2 FYNNEI. The CDR3 loop spans 14 amino acids. The CDR3 nucleotides read TGTGCCAGCGAGGGACAGGGTGAATACCATGAGCAGTTCTTC. Translated, it gives CASEGQGEYHEQFF.

The J gene is TRBJ2-1, the V gene TRBV2; D may be TRBD2 (5 bases). Trimming took off 8 bases at V and 8 bases at J, with 13 bases between the two ends. CDR1 is SNHLY and CDR2 is FYNNEI in the germline V gene. The CDR3 contains 12 residues. CDR3 bases: TGTGCCAGCCGTCCTACTAGTGATGAGCAGTTCTTC. Translated: CASRPTSDEQFF. Complete variable domain (other parts from reference TRBV2 and TRBJ2-1): EPEVTQTPSHQVTQMGQEVILRCVPISNHLYFYWYRQILGQKVEFLVSFYNNEISEKSEIFDDQFSVERPDGSNFTLKIRSTKLEDSAMYFCASRPTSDEQFFGPGTRLTVL.

The chain combines TRBV6-6 with TRBJ1-1; 10 bases fit TRBD1. Trimming at V came to 7 bases and at J to 6 bases, leaving 11 bases not matched to a gene. CDR1 MNHNY and CDR2 SVGAGI come from the germline V gene (reference sequence). CDR3 length: 15 residues. The CDR3 nucleotides read TGTGCCAGCACCTCCCAGGTCGGGACAGGGGCTGAAGCTTTCTTT. Its protein product is CASTSQVGTGAEAFF.

The chain employs TRBV6-1 and TRBJ1-1; D unresolved. The CDR3 is 14 amino acids. V lost 1 base to trimming and J lost 1 base, with 7 bases between them. From germline, CDR1 is MNHNS and CDR2 SASEGT. The CDR3 sequence is CASSEDRGNTEAFF. The CDR3 nucleotides are TGTGCCAGCAGTGAAGATCGGGGGAACACTGAAGCTTTCTTT.

J is TRBJ2-1 and V is TRBV6-5, with 13 bases fitting TRBD2. From germline, CDR1 is MNHEY and CDR2 SVGAGI. The V and J ends lost 0 bases and 8 bases, in that order; junction bases with no gene match: 4. This CDR3 comprises 16 residues. In nucleotides, the CDR3 is TGTGCCAGCAGTTACTCCGGGACTAGCGGGGTCGATGAGCAGTTCTTC. Translation: CASSYSGTSGVDEQFF.

J is TRBJ1-4 and V is TRBV4-3, with D uncertain. The CDR3 is made up of 14 amino acids. CDR1 is LGHNA and CDR2 is YSLEER in the germline V gene. V was trimmed by 5 bases and J by 3 bases, leaving 10 bases between them. CDR3 sequence (DNA): TGCGCCAGCAGCTACGACAACTCTAATGAAAAACTGTTTTTT. This translates into CASSYDNSNEKLFF.

The rearrangement joins TRBV5-5 to TRBJ1-5; TRBD1 might be the D (5 bases). Germline CDR1 is SGHKS and CDR2 is YYEKEE (reference sequence). CDR3 length: 17 residues. The V gene lost 0 bases and the J gene lost 7 bases, with 20 bases spanning the gap. The CDR3 bases are TGTGCCAGCAGCTTGGCCGCGGGGGTCGCCGAAAAACAGCCCCAGCATTTT. This codes for CASSLAAGVAEKQPQHF.

V usage is TRBV9 and J usage is TRBJ2-7; 7 positions agree with TRBD2. Germline V lookup: CDR1 SGDLS, CDR2 YYNGEE. Trimming took 4 bases from V and 4 from J; bases not matched to a gene: 8. The CDR3 is made up of 14 amino acids. The CDR3, as DNA: TGTGCCAGCAGCCCGGCAGGCGGGGGTTACGAGCAGTACTTC. Protein sequence: CASSPAGGGYEQYF.

The rearrangement joins TRBV6-6 to TRBJ2-7; 12 bases align to TRBD1. This CDR3 is built from 14 residues. Germline lookup yields CDR1 MNHNY and CDR2 SVGAGI (reference sequence). V shed 5 bases, J shed 4 bases, and the junction held 3 bases outside the gene matches. The CDR3 spells CASSQGQGAYEQYF. The CDR3 coding sequence is TGTGCCAGCAGTCAGGGACAGGGGGCGTACGAGCAGTACTTC.

V usage is TRBV4-3 and J usage is TRBJ2-7; 8 bases line up with TRBD1. V shed 2 bases, J shed 0 bases, and the junction held 3 bases outside the gene matches. This CDR3 spans 15 amino acids. Germline CDR1 LGHNA, CDR2 YSLEER. The CDR3 DNA follows: TGCGCCAGCAGCCAATACGGGACAGGCTCCTACGAGCAGTACTTC. Its translation is CASSQYGTGSYEQYF.

The chain carries TRBV7-7 and TRBJ1-5; no clear D gene. This CDR3 has 14 residues. From germline, CDR1 is SSHAT and CDR2 FNYEAQ (reference sequence). The V and J ends lost 5 bases and 0 bases respectively, with 8 bases between them. The CDR3: CASSPPHSNQPQHF. CDR3 nucleotide sequence: TGTGCCAGCAGCCCACCACATAGCAATCAGCCCCAGCATTTT.

The V and J genes are TRBV9 and TRBJ2-3; TRBD2 is a possible D gene (5 bases). CDR1 is SGDLS and CDR2 is YYNGEE in the germline V gene. The ends were cut back, 0 bases at V and 8 bases at J, with 13 bases in the middle. The CDR3 covers 14 residues. The CDR3 DNA reads TGTGCCAGCAGCGTAGAGGAGAGGGCAGCTACGCAGTATTTT. It specifies CASSVEERAATQYF.

CDR3 loop: CASSTLRDRGLRQPQHF. In nucleotides, the CDR3 is TGTGCCAGCAGCACCCTTCGGGACAGGGGGCTAAGACAGCCCCAGCATTTT. The chain carries TRBV5-6 and TRBJ1-5; 12 bases match TRBD1. The germline gives CDR1 SGHDT, CDR2 YYEEEE. CDR3 length: 17 amino acids. V lost 4 bases and J lost 7; bases outside the gene matches: 12.

The chain has TRBV9 and TRBJ2-7; TRBD1 agrees at 7 bases. Germline-derived CDR1 and CDR2 are SGDLS and YYNGEE. The CDR3 consists of 15 residues. The J segment lost 3 bases and the V segment lost 3 bases, leaving 9 bases of the junction unmatched. CDR3 sequence reads: CASSARDRIFYEQYF. The CDR3 nucleotides read TGTGCCAGCAGCGCCCGGGACAGAATTTTCTACGAGCAGTACTTC.

The chain employs TRBV6-5 and TRBJ1-1; TRBD1 aligns across 7 bases. CDR1 and CDR2 from the germline V gene are MNHEY and SVGAGI. The CDR3 totals 13 residues. The V and J ends lost 6 bases and 4 bases, in that order; junction bases with no gene match: 5. Written as DNA, the CDR3 is TGTGCCAGCAGGAGCGACAGGGTCACTGAAGCTTTCTTT. Its protein product is CASRSDRVTEAFF.

The rearrangement uses TRBV6-5 and TRBJ1-5; D is ambiguous. This CDR3 has 14 amino acids. CDR1 and CDR2 from the germline V gene are MNHEY and SVGAGI. The V end lost 5 bases, the J end lost 0 bases, and 8 bases lay between the germline ends. The CDR3 protein is CASSRDHSNQPQHF. The CDR3 DNA reads as TGTGCCAGCAGTAGAGATCATAGCAATCAGCCCCAGCATTTT.

The V gene is TRBV10-3, the J gene TRBJ2-1, with D possibly matching TRBD2 (6 bases). Germline values: CDR1 ENHRY, CDR2 SYGVKD. V was shortened by 0 bases and J by 7 bases, with 13 bases between the two germline ends. This CDR3 contains 15 residues. The CDR3 reads CAISESSWAGNEQFF. The CDR3 DNA is TGTGCCATCAGTGAGTCGAGTTGGGCGGGAAATGAGCAGTTCTTC.

J is TRBJ1-2 and V is TRBV5-1; D not resolved. With 4 bases removed from V and 2 bases from J, the gap between germline ends came to 9 bases. CDR1 SGHRS and CDR2 YFSETQ come from the germline V gene. The CDR3 has 13 amino acids. Here the CDR3 DNA reads TGCGCCAGCAGCCCGGCGGAGAACTATGGCTACACCTTC. It codes for CASSPAENYGYTF.

The rearrangement uses TRBV29-1 and TRBJ1-1; no clear D. Per the germline V gene, CDR1 is SQVTM and CDR2 is ANQGSEA. CDR3 length: 10 residues. V dropped 0 bases and J dropped 8 bases, with 4 bases sitting between them. This CDR3 is CSVEEREAFF. The CDR3 DNA sequence: TGCAGCGTTGAAGAGAGGGAAGCTTTCTTT.

This sequence joins TRBV10-3 and TRBJ1-1; D call uncertain. The CDR3 loop spans 12 amino acids. Deletions cut 5 bases from V and 4 bases from J, with 8 bases between. Germline CDR1 reads ENHRY; CDR2 reads SYGVKD. In nucleotides, the CDR3 is TGTGCCATCAGTCCTTCAGGCACTGAAGCTTTCTTT. This sequence encodes CAISPSGTEAFF.

V is TRBV6-1 and J is TRBJ2-7, with a tentative D call TRBD1 (6 bases). CDR1 is MNHNS and CDR2 is SASEGT in the germline V gene. V was cut by 2 bases and J by 3 bases, with 17 bases left in between. This CDR3 comprises 16 residues. The DNA of the CDR3 is TGTGCCAGCAGTGAAAGACAGGAGGTTGCCTACTACGAGCAGTACTTC. It yields the protein CASSERQEVAYYEQYF.

The chain carries TRBV7-9 and TRBJ2-7; maybe TRBD1 (6 bases). CDR3 length equals 15 residues. Germline V gene lookup returns CDR1 SEHNR and CDR2 FQNEAQ (reference sequence). Deletions cut 4 bases from V and 4 bases from J, with 17 bases between. In DNA form, the CDR3 reads TGTGCCAGCAGCTACCCCCAGGACAGAGGTTACGAGCAGTACTTC. This sequence encodes CASSYPQDRGYEQYF. Full variable domain (outside the CDR3, taken from reference TRBV7-9 and TRBJ2-7): DTGVSQNPRHKITKRGQNVTFRCDPISEHNRLYWYRQTLGQGPEFLTYFQNEAQLEKSRLLSDRFSAERPKGSFSTLEIQRTEQGDSAMYLCASSYPQDRGYEQYFGPGTRLTVT.

This sequence joins TRBV6-1 and TRBJ2-3; D might be TRBD2 (6 bases). Germline CDR1 MNHNS, CDR2 SASEGT. The V end was cut by 6 bases, the J end by 5 bases, with 15 bases between. The length of the CDR3 is 14 residues. In nucleotides, the CDR3 is TGTGCCAGCAGCCGGGACCGACTAGAAGATACGCAGTATTTT. This gives the protein CASSRDRLEDTQYF.

The chain carries TRBV6-5 and TRBJ1-1; TRBD1 agrees at 8 bases. Germline V gene lookup returns CDR1 MNHEY and CDR2 SVGAGI. The V and J ends lost 5 bases and 6 bases, in that order; junction bases with no gene match: 5. The CDR3 extends over 13 amino acids. Here the CDR3 DNA reads TGTGCCAGCAGTGAAGGACAGGGCGCTGAAGCTTTCTTT. Its protein product is CASSEGQGAEAFF.

This sequence joins TRBV2 and TRBJ1-4; no reliable D call. This CDR3 region has 15 residues. The V and J ends lost 2 bases and 5 bases respectively, with 12 bases between them. The germline V gene has CDR1 SNHLY and CDR2 FYNNEI. The DNA of the CDR3 is TGTGCCAGCAGTGAAAGGCGAGGGCGGAATGAAAAACTGTTTTTT. It codes for CASSERRGRNEKLFF. Supplemented by reference TRBV2 and TRBJ1-4, the full variable domain reads EPEVTQTPSHQVTQMGQEVILRCVPISNHLYFYWYRQILGQKVEFLVSFYNNEISEKSEIFDDQFSVERPDGSNFTLKIRSTKLEDSAMYFCASSERRGRNEKLFFGSGTQLSVL.

The J gene is TRBJ2-3, the V gene TRBV10-2; 11 bases are a match to TRBD2. J lost 2 bases, V lost 8 bases, and 9 bases had no gene match. The CDR3 sequence is 16 residues long. CDR1 is WSHSY, CDR2 SAAADI, per germline. The CDR3, as DNA: TGCGCCAGCCAAGCGACTAGCGGGGTTATCACAGATACGCAGTATTTT. It encodes CASQATSGVITDTQYF.